This T cell receptor (beta chain) appears in the sequencing data of a study of cytomegalovirus exposure and HLA in healthy donors. Profiling relied on immunoSEQ multiplex PCR, and the TCRdb table lists in-frame clones only, not all of them. The table lists tens of thousands of clones, roughly 83% of them singletons, with about 12% in the top ten. This CDR3 contains 18 residues. J was trimmed by 1 base and V by 0 bases; bases with no gene match: 9. The V gene's germline CDR1 is LGHNA and CDR2 YSLEER. Study conclusions and caveats: Researchers catalogued 160 or so TCR beta chains as cytomegalovirus-associated.

This clone was counted only a few times. Antigen: not known. The sequenced sample consisted of PBMCs. V gene TRBV4-3 combines with J gene TRBJ1-5; 7 bases line up with TRBD1. The TCR was taken from a woman in her late teens or twenties in good health and CMV-seropositive. DNA for the CDR3: TGCGCCAGCAGCCAAGAGCAGGGGGGAAGAGCGAGCAATCAGCCCCAGCATTTT. It is translated as CASSQEQGGRASNQPQHF.